The following is a TCR beta chain sequence with its context. Its cognate antigen is unknown. Data came from immunoSEQ multiplex PCR; TCRdb stores just in-frame clones and leaves some out. The repertoire includes roughly 120,000 clones, around four fifths of them detected once, and under 2.5% sits in the top ten. The data originate from a study of radiation and T cells in renal cell carcinoma. Overall study: Nephrectomy followed 15 Gy stereotactic body radiation by 4 weeks.

This sample's time point: blood 2 weeks post-SBRT. Indicated treatment: 15 Gy SBRT to primary tumor, nephrectomy 4 weeks later. Blood was sampled at baseline, 2 weeks and 4 weeks after SBRT. The tumor was a clear cell renal cell carcinoma. The study's findings and limits: In blood, top tumor clones expanded by 2 weeks, shrinking by 4.

The clonotype was recovered from a woman aged 60 to 75 with renal cell carcinoma. Here the sequenced sample was blood, taken from a patient whose treatment included radiotherapy and nephrectomy.

The CDR3 region has the DNA TGTGCCTGGAGTGTACTAGGCCCATCCTACGAGCAGTACTTC. Translated, it gives CAWSVLGPSYEQYF. The V and J genes are TRBV30 and TRBJ2-7; D is possibly TRBD2 (5 bases). Trimming pared 0 bases from V and 1 base from J, leaving 10 bases between. The CDR3 has 14 amino acids. Looked up from germline, CDR1 is GTSNPN and CDR2 is SVGIG (reference sequence).